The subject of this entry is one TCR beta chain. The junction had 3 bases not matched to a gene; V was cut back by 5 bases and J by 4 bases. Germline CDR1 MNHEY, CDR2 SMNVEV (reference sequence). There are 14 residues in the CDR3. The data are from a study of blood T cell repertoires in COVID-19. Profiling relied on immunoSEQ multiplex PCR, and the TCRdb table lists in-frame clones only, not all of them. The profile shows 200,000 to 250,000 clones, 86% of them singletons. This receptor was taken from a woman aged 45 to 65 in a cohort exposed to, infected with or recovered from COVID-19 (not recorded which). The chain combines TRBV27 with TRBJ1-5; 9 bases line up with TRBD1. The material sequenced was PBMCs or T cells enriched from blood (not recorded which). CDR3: CASSIQGANQPQHF. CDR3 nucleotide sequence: TGTGCCAGCAGTATACAGGGGGCAAATCAGCCCCAGCATTTT.